This section outlines one TCR beta chain sequence together with its context. The data were taken from a study of blood T cell repertoires in COVID-19. Study-level information: Acute and convalescent COVID-19 specimens originated in the United States, Italy and Spain. Sources were T cells, B-cell-depleted T cells, or PBMCs; the material itself was cDNA or gDNA.

Germline CDR1 SGHKS, CDR2 YYEKEE (reference sequence). V lost 4 bases and J 1 base, leaving 15 bases between the germline ends. This CDR3 contains 15 residues. Only in-frame clones appear in the TCRdb table, and some are missing; sequencing was by immunoSEQ multiplex PCR. The sample has approximately 260,000 clones, about 90% seen once. In terms of age and location, participants ranged from roughly 18 to 100 years and lived in about two dozen US areas. Clinical history reported by participants formed the basis on which cohorts were assigned. The sequenced sample consisted of PBMCs or T cells enriched from blood (not recorded which). The rearrangement joins TRBV5-5 to TRBJ2-7; D is possibly TRBD1 (5 bases). The source is a woman between 25 and 40 years old with acute COVID-19. The CDR3 loop reads CASSPLRRQSYEQYF. In DNA form, the CDR3 reads TGTGCCAGCAGCCCACTCCGGCGACAGTCCTACGAGCAGTACTTC.